The source of this T cell receptor beta chain is a study of regulatory T cells in long-lasting Graves disease. This clonotype was counted ten times or more. Time point described: newly diagnosed GD, antithyroid drugs for less than 3 months. RNA from PBMCs was the source of the TCR library. Arm-PCR of CDR3 regions and iRepertoire HTBI primers were the basis on which TCR beta libraries were built. TCRdb reanalysed the multiplex PCR reads using MiXCR and keeps one entry per CDR3 protein. The data show about 530,000 distinct CDR3 sequences, more than 15% seen once. Unmatched junction bases numbered 5, after V lost 0 bases and J lost 0 bases. Germline V lookup: CDR1 LGHDT, CDR2 YNNKEL (reference sequence). The CDR3 runs 17 residues. This sample was also put to use in a study of T cells in Graves' hyperthyroidism and ophthalmopathy. Per that paper: Researchers defined stable Graves' hyperthyroidism as no ophthalmopathy progression within 18 months.

The V and J genes are TRBV3-1 and TRBJ2-5; 9 nucleotides align to TRBD2. The sequenced sample was peripheral blood mononuclear cells (PBMCs), obtained at new diagnosis, from a patient treated with antithyroid drugs. This clonotype was sampled from a woman aged 40 to 65 with Graves disease. This CDR3 is CASSQDQLAGNQETQYF. The CDR3 nucleotides read TGTGCCAGCAGCCAAGATCAACTAGCGGGCAACCAAGAGACCCAGTACTTC.